This T cell receptor (beta chain) was obtained from a study of shared clonotypes between healthy human individuals. Only in-frame clones appear in the TCRdb table, and some are missing; sequencing was by immunoSEQ multiplex PCR. Of around 2,000,000 clones listed, about 95% are singletons. V trimming: 5 bases; J trimming: 3 bases; junction bases outside the gene matches: 4. This CDR3 region has 14 residues. Germline V gene data show CDR1 as SEHNR and CDR2 as FQNEAQ (reference sequence). In the naive CD8 group, cells lacked CD45RO and were positively selected for CCR7, so terminally differentiated effector memory CD45RA+ cells were left out.

This sequence joins TRBV7-9 and TRBJ2-5; 9 nucleotides line up with TRBD1. Sequenced: naive CD8+ T cells sorted from blood. The TCR sequence derives from a man between 18 and 29 years old in good health. The CDR3 coding sequence is TGTGCCAGCAGCCCTTGGACAGGGGAAGAGACCCAGTACTTC. It specifies CASSPWTGEETQYF.